Listed here are 14 T cell receptor beta chains from one sample, sequenced in a study of blood T cell repertoires in COVID-19. Method: immunoSEQ multiplex PCR; TCRdb's copy keeps in-frame clones and lacks some. The sample includes over 120,000 clones, 65% to 90% seen only once; the top ten take more than 8%. Sequencing input: peripheral blood. These receptor sequences come from a human donor in a cohort sampled during active COVID-19.

This clone came up a few times. This sequence joins TRBV4-3 and TRBJ1-5, with 8 nucleotides matching TRBD1. The V segment lost 6 bases and the J segment 4 bases; nucleotides outside the gene matches: 5. CDR3 length: 14 amino acids. Germline V lookup: CDR1 LGHNA, CDR2 YSLEER. Here the CDR3 DNA reads TGCGCCAGCAGTCACAACAGGGGGAATCAGCCCCAGCATTTT. Amino acids: CASSHNRGNQPQHF.

V and J are TRBV7-9 and TRBJ1-2; 11 bases are shared with TRBD1. The J segment lost 5 bases and the V segment lost 10 bases, leaving 12 bases of the junction unmatched. This CDR3 spans 15 amino acids. CDR1 is SEHNR, CDR2 FQNEAQ, per germline (reference sequence). CDR3: CATRPPRDRGYGYTF. The CDR3 DNA sequence: TGTGCCACCCGCCCCCCGCGGGACAGGGGGTATGGCTACACCTTC.

J is TRBJ2-7 and V is TRBV29-1; 9 bases map to TRBD2. The CDR3 sequence is 13 residues long. V lost 2 bases to trimming and J lost 2 bases; unmatched junction nucleotides: 1. The V gene's germline CDR1 is SQVTM and CDR2 ANQGSEA. In DNA, the CDR3 is TGCAGCGTTGAATCTAGCGGGACCTACGAGCAGTACTTC. It codes for CSVESSGTYEQYF.

The chain is built from TRBV19 and TRBJ1-6; 8 bases match TRBD1. CDR1 is LNHDA and CDR2 is SQIVND in the germline V gene (reference sequence). The CDR3 extends over 15 amino acids. J was trimmed by 10 bases and V by 3 bases; bases with no gene match: 8. CDR3 region: CASSINQGADSPLHF. The CDR3 bases are TGTGCCAGTAGTATCAACCAGGGGGCTGACTCACCCCTCCACTTT.

This sequence joins TRBV19 and TRBJ1-6, with a possible D match to TRBD1 (6 bases). Trimming took 5 bases from V and 4 from J, leaving 9 bases between them. There are 14 residues in the CDR3. Germline lookup yields CDR1 LNHDA and CDR2 SQIVND (reference sequence). The CDR3 is CASSAGQYNSPLHF. CDR3 coding DNA: TGTGCCAGTAGTGCTGGACAGTATAATTCACCCCTCCACTTT.

The chain couples TRBV7-9 to TRBJ2-7; 11 bases map to TRBD1. The CDR3 spans 14 residues. The junction had 4 bases not matched to a gene; V was cut back by 4 bases and J by 5 bases. The germline gives CDR1 SEHNR, CDR2 FQNEAQ (reference sequence). DNA of the CDR3: TGTGCCAGCAGCTACGGGACAGGGGGGGACGAGCAGTACTTC. Residues: CASSYGTGGDEQYF.

The V and J genes are TRBV5-1 and TRBJ1-1, with TRBD1 matching 7 bases. This CDR3 is 14 amino acids long. Germline V lookup: CDR1 SGHRS, CDR2 YFSETQ. V shed 0 bases and J 3 bases; nucleotides not matched to a gene: 2. In DNA form, the CDR3 reads TGCGCCAGCAGCTTGGGACAGGGTCACACTGAAGCTTTCTTT. Translated, it gives CASSLGQGHTEAFF.

This chain links TRBV3-1 (or the pseudogene TRBV3-2) with TRBJ1-2; TRBD1 matches at 10 bases. CDR3 size: 15 residues. CDR1 and CDR2 from the germline V gene are LGHDT and YNNKEL (reference sequence). V lost 2 bases, J lost 7 bases, and 7 bases stayed unmatched. The CDR3 DNA follows: TGTGCCAGCAGCCAACCCGGGACAGGGGTTATTGGCTACACCTTC. Protein sequence: CASSQPGTGVIGYTF.

The chain combines TRBV18 with TRBJ2-3; 12 bases are shared with TRBD2. The length of the CDR3 is 15 residues. V shed 3 bases and J 5 bases; nucleotides not matched to a gene: 3. Germline assignment: CDR1 KGHSH and CDR2 LQKENI. CDR3: CASSPTSGSGDTQYF. The CDR3 bases are TGTGCCAGCTCACCGACTAGCGGGAGCGGAGATACGCAGTATTTT.

J is TRBJ2-7 and V is TRBV28; 10 nucleotides line up with TRBD1. The CDR3 covers 14 residues. CDR1 is MDHEN, CDR2 SYDVKM, per germline. The V segment lost 6 bases and the J segment 5 bases; nucleotides outside the gene matches: 7. In DNA, the CDR3 is TGTGCCAGCAGGGGGACAGGGGCTGGTAACGAGCAGTACTTC. Amino acid sequence: CASRGTGAGNEQYF.

This clone was found a few times. The V call is TRBV7-8, the J call TRBJ2-1; the D is unclear. Trimming took off 5 bases at V and 6 bases at J, with 11 bases between the two ends. Germline V gene data show CDR1 as SGHVS and CDR2 as FQNEAQ. CDR3 length: 13 residues. As DNA, the CDR3 is TGTGCCAGCAGCCTCGGCAGGCGCAATGAGCAGTTCTTC. This gives the protein CASSLGRRNEQFF. Complete variable domain (other parts from reference TRBV7-8 and TRBJ2-1): GAGVSQSPRYKVAKRGQDVALRCDPISGHVSLFWYQQALGQGPEFLTYFQNEAQLDKSGLPSDRFFAERPEGSVSTLKIQRTQQEDSAVYLCASSLGRRNEQFFGPGTRLTVL.

This clone was detected only once. The CDR3 nucleotides are TGTGCCAGCAGATCGCCCAGCGGGATTCAAGAGACCCAGTACTTC. It yields the protein CASRSPSGIQETQYF. The chain employs TRBV28 and TRBJ2-5, with 7 bases identical to TRBD2. The CDR3 covers 15 residues. With 6 bases clipped from V and 2 bases from J, the junction kept 9 bases outside the gene matches. Germline CDR1 MDHEN, CDR2 SYDVKM.

V gene TRBV11-2 combines with J gene TRBJ2-7, with TRBD2 as a possible D gene (6 bases). The ends were cut back, 5 bases at V and 6 bases at J, with 20 bases in the middle. The CDR3 has 15 residues. Germline lookup yields CDR1 SGHAT and CDR2 FQNNGV. The chain's CDR3 is CASSPLPAGRREQYF. The CDR3, as DNA: TGTGCCAGCAGCCCCCTTCCCGCGGGAAGGCGCGAGCAGTACTTC.

Here the CDR3 DNA reads TGTGCCAGCAGCTTAAGACAGGGCGGCGTCCATCAGCCCCAGCATTTT. Translation: CASSLRQGGVHQPQHF. V is TRBV7-8 and J is TRBJ1-5; 7 nucleotides match TRBD1. J gave up 5 bases and V 2 bases, and 9 bases lay outside the gene matches. There are 16 residues in the CDR3. Germline assignment: CDR1 SGHVS and CDR2 FQNEAQ.